The clone carrying this TCR beta chain has just one count. Its specificity is unknown. The sample comes from a study of CD8 T cells in Susac syndrome. Regarding the study as a whole: It was acknowledged by the study that relatively few individuals were included in its TCR sequencing and HLA analysis.

Reverse transcription of roughly 0.5 to 1 ug RNA was performed with random hexamers. An immunoSEQ multiplex PCR generated amplified TCR beta CDR3 products spanning 54 Vbeta and 13 Jbeta. TCRdb fed the immunoSEQ multiplex PCR reads into MiXCR, producing one record per CDR3 protein. The data hold roughly 120,000 distinct CDR3 sequences, with 90% to 98% observed a single time. Trimming shortened V by 11 bases and J by 7 bases, and 12 bases separated the two germline ends. There are 11 residues in the CDR3. The germline V gene has CDR1 LGHDT and CDR2 YNNKEL (reference sequence). Peripheral blood CD8+ and CD4+ T cells were profiled by TCR beta sequencing.

Sequenced: CD4+ T cells from PBMCs. This TCR was recovered from a human donor in good health. This chain links TRBV3-1 with TRBJ2-1; D is ambiguous. This CDR3 is CASSRLNEQFF. Written as DNA, the CDR3 is TGTGCCTCCTCGCGATTGAATGAGCAGTTCTTC.